A selection of T cell receptor beta chains follows, all from one sample in a study of shared clonotypes between healthy human individuals. This table comes from immunoSEQ multiplex PCR, and its TCRdb copy is limited to in-frame clones, with some not included. There are about 680,000 clones in the sample; 92% occur only once, and 24% lies in the top ten. Material: naive CD8+ T cells sorted from blood. The receptors were gathered from a man aged 25 to 40 in good health. CDR3s include the opening cysteine and the closing phenylalanine or tryptophan. Each record gives: D gene, clone size, J gene, V gene, CDR3 DNA, CDR3 protein. A D gene is named only where the DNA matches it firmly. Clone size, where shown, is once, few, many, or a class for clones that have expanded.

>TRBD2|once|TRBJ2-7|TRBV4-3
TGCGCCAGCAGCCAAGACCGATTTAGCGGGACCGCTGAGCAGTACTTC
CASSQDRFSGTAEQYF
>-|-|TRBJ2-3|TRBV15
TGTGCCACGGCCACTGTCGGTCAAGATACGCAGTATTTT
CATATVGQDTQYF
>TRBD1|-|TRBJ1-1|TRBV6-1
TGTGCCAGCAGTCCTTGGGACAGGGTTGTCACTGAAGCTTTCTTT
CASSPWDRVVTEAFF
>-|-|TRBJ2-7|TRBV10-3
TGTGCCATCAGTGAGGGTATGGGCTACGAGCAGTACTTC
CAISEGMGYEQYF
>TRBD2|-|TRBJ2-1|TRBV5-5
TGTGCCAGCAGCCCGACCTTCTTCCTAGCGGGAGTTGTAGACAATGAGCAGTTCTTC
CASSPTFFLAGVVDNEQFF
>TRBD1|-|TRBJ2-1|TRBV5-4
TGTGCCAGCAGATTGGGGGACAGGGGCTACAATGAGCAGTTCTTC
CASRLGDRGYNEQFF
>TRBD2|-|TRBJ2-6|TRBV11-2
TGTGCCAGCAGCTCCCCTAGCGGGAGCGCCTCGGCTGGGGCCAACGTCCTGACTTTC
CASSSPSGSASAGANVLTF
>-|-|TRBJ2-1|TRBV19
TGTGCCAGTAGCCCCCTCTCCTACAATGAGCAGTTCTTC
CASSPLSYNEQFF
>-|-|TRBJ2-3|TRBV5-5
TGTGCCAGCGCCCGCGTATGGGAGAGGGGAGATACGCAGTATTTT
CASARVWERGDTQYF
>TRBD1|-|TRBJ1-5|TRBV28
TGTGCCAGCAGTTTATTCAGGGGGCTTCATCAGCCCCAGCATTTT
CASSLFRGLHQPQHF
>TRBD1|-|TRBJ1-2|TRBV27
TGTGCCAGCAGTCCGCTGGACAGGGGGACAGCCCTTAACTATGGCTACACCTTC
CASSPLDRGTALNYGYTF
>-|-|TRBJ1-1|TRBV19
TGTGCCAGTAGTATAAACAGCCCGAACACTGAAGCTTTCTTT
CASSINSPNTEAFF
>TRBD2|-|TRBJ2-3|TRBV2
TGTGCCAGCAGTGAAGCGCGGACTAGCGGGATATCGACCACAGATACGCAGTATTTT
CASSEARTSGISTTDTQYF
>TRBD1|-|TRBJ2-3|TRBV7-9
TGTGCCAGCAGCAACGGACAGGGGGTCGCAGATACGCAGTATTTT
CASSNGQGVADTQYF
>TRBD1|-|TRBJ1-5|TRBV2
TGTGCCAGCAGCGGAGGACAGGGTAATCAGCCCCAGCATTTT
CASSGGQGNQPQHF
>-|-|TRBJ1-2|TRBV9
TGTGCCAGCAGCGTAGCTTTGGGGGGAGATGGCTACACCTTC
CASSVALGGDGYTF
>TRBD2|-|TRBJ2-7|TRBV10-1
TGCGCCAGCAGTGATTCGGCTAGCGGGTACGAGCAGTACTTC
CASSDSASGYEQYF